This TCR beta chain was recovered during a study of T cells after yellow fever vaccination. TCRdb re-derived calls from the 5' RACE reads in MiXCR, one entry per CDR3 protein. The sample holds 500,000 to 700,000 distinct CDR3 sequences, less than 20% seen once. Note on this clonotype: Antigen: not known.

General observations from the study: Subsequent booster samples again held most clones from primary vaccination (96% CD4, over 80% CD8).

Germline CDR1 and CDR2: ENHRY and SYGVKD. CDR3 length equals 15 residues. The germline V and J ends were trimmed by 0 bases and 3 bases, with 8 bases remaining between them. This specimen consisted of PBMCs, obtained 15 days after the yellow fever booster vaccination. The receptor's source is a man between 25 and 39 years old who received the YFV17D yellow fever vaccine. The chain recombines TRBV10-3 with TRBJ1-4; D gene uncertain. CDR3 nucleotide sequence: TGTGCCATCAGTGAGTCAGGGTCCCCTAATGAAAAACTGTTTTTT. As protein: CAISESGSPNEKLFF.